Given below is one T cell receptor (beta chain) in context. Its recognized antigen is unknown. One end of the junction does not line up with germline, which may come from a read error. This sample stems from a study of CD8 T cells in Susac syndrome (dated by TCRdb to between 2018 and 2020). About the full investigation: Repertoire sequencing was used to test whether CD8+ T cell activation and differentiation in Susac syndrome was antigen driven. Clonality of the CD8+ T cell repertoire was compared between about a dozen healthy donors, roughly 14 Susac syndrome patients and roughly 16 multiple sclerosis patients. Broad study findings and their caveats: The number of individuals in the TCR sequencing and HLA analysis was acknowledged as relatively small.

Peripheral blood CD8+ and CD4+ T cells from healthy donors, Susac syndrome patients and multiple sclerosis patients were profiled using high-throughput TCR beta sequencing. The multiple sclerosis controls were treatment-naive patients whose relapsing-remitting disease, either stable or active, fulfilled the revised McDonald criteria. Bulk CD8+ and CD4+ T cells were purified by magnetic negative isolation, while CD8+ TEMRA cells were enriched using FACS. Blood was collected in EDTA tubes and processed within 24 hours, with PBMCs isolated through density gradient centrifugation. PBMCs intended for TCR sequencing were cryopreserved in liquid nitrogen and were subsequently thawed in a 37 degrees C water bath. The sorted or isolated CD4+, CD8+ and CD8+ TEMRA cells reached a purity of at least 90%. The germline V gene encodes CDR1 LGHNA and CDR2 YNFKEQ. The CDR3 contains 16 residues, cysteine and phenylalanine counted. CDR3 DNA is the only sequence kept; it has 48 bases, read in frame from the first base.

RNA was extracted using the RNeasy kit, and about 0.45 to 1 ug of the RNA was reverse transcribed with random hexamers. TCR beta CDR3 regions were amplified with the immunoSEQ multiplex PCR assay covering 54 Vbeta and 13 Jbeta segments. Bias from PCR amplification was corrected by using a synthetic template baseline for primer optimization and for computational correction. Regarding the original processing steps: Reads were annotated to V, D and J genes per IMGT and analyzed with immunoSEQ Analyzer, keeping only productive sequences. Clonality was calculated as one minus the Shannon entropy normalized by log2 of the number of productive unique sequences. For each patient and control, public and private clones were evaluated within the 100 most prevalent clones. Clones were defined as Susac-specific when absent from the healthy and MS cohorts, from fewer than 1,200 published viral clones and from other ImmuneACCESS disease sequences. TCRdb handled the public reads itself, with Q25 trimming in fastp and clone calling in MiXCR, and kept productive beta chains. Records with the same CDR3 protein are collapsed into one entry carrying the most frequent genes and DNA. The V and J calls and clone size are TCRdb's, not the authors'. The sample table holds 200,000 to 250,000 distinct CDR3 sequences, of which about 93% were seen once. Less than 0.15% of the sample is held by the ten biggest clonotypes.

Sequencing input: CD8+ T cells from PBMCs. The TCR comes from a human donor with multiple sclerosis. The chain was built from TRBV4-2 and TRBJ2-1; the junction holds 9 bases that match TRBD1. The CDR3 is CASNQPGQGGYNEQFF. The DNA sequence is given as TGTGCCAGCAACCAACCGGGACAGGGAGGGTACAATGAGCAGTTCTTC.